This T cell receptor beta chain is drawn from a study of cytotoxic CD8 clonotypes in ibrutinib-treated CLL. Across the study: The study recorded mean values of approximately 260,000 productive templates and 94,082 productive rearrangements per sample.

The protocol was immunoSEQ multiplex PCR, while the TCRdb copy is restricted to in-frame clones and leaves out a portion. The sample includes nearly 300,000 clones, about 72% of them seen just once. Note on this clone: Antigen: not known.

Findings of the study overall: Age-matched healthy donor levels were exceeded by baseline clonality, which tracked circulating CD8+ T-cell counts. Samples were collected at differing times from sustained-remission and progressing patients.

Germline V gives CDR1 MNHNS, CDR2 SASEGT. V was shortened by 8 bases and J by 4 bases, with 6 bases between the two germline ends. There are 11 residues in the CDR3. The chain recombines TRBV6-1 with TRBJ2-1; unclear D gene. The sequence came from a human donor with chronic lymphocytic leukemia. The sequencing used PBMCs, collected at disease progression, from a patient treated with ibrutinib. The CDR3 here is CASGAYNEQFF. Here the CDR3 DNA reads TGTGCCAGCGGAGCATACAATGAGCAGTTCTTC.